One sample yielded the 11 T cell receptor beta chains listed below, sequenced in a study of beta chain features in type 1 diabetes. Isolated RNA was reverse transcribed in full, so expressed TCRB transcripts were sequenced. Sequenced by immunoSEQ multiplex PCR; TCRdb stores in-frame clones only, minus some. The sample yields just over 600,000 clones, around 15% seen once. Sequenced: naive CD4+ T cells from blood. The receptor source for this set is a man between 18 and 29 years old in good health.

This sequence joins TRBV7-2 and TRBJ2-2; 8 bases are a match to TRBD1. Germline values: CDR1 SGHTA, CDR2 FQGNSA. CDR3 length: 16 amino acids. The trim removed 2 bases at V and 7 bases at J, leaving 9 bases unmatched. The CDR3 sequence: CASSLQRTGRHGELFF. The CDR3 coding sequence is TGTGCCAGCAGCTTACAGCGGACAGGGCGTCACGGGGAGCTGTTTTTT.

The table lists this clone with a few counts. The CDR3 sequence is CASSPSGKFSYEQYF. Here the CDR3 DNA reads TGCGCCAGCAGCCCTAGCGGGAAGTTTTCCTACGAGCAGTACTTC. This chain joins TRBV5-1 and TRBJ2-7; TRBD2 agrees at 9 bases. From germline, CDR1 is SGHRS and CDR2 YFSETQ. The J segment lost 1 base and the V segment lost 4 bases, leaving 6 bases of the junction unmatched. The length of the CDR3 is 15 residues.

The chain joins TRBV29-1 to TRBJ1-2; a weak D match, TRBD1 (5 bases). V dropped 3 bases and J dropped 6 bases, with 11 bases sitting between them. The CDR3 totals 12 residues. The germline V gene has CDR1 SQVTM and CDR2 ANQGSEA. CDR3 region: CSVDKQADGYTF. CDR3 nucleotides: TGCAGCGTTGATAAACAGGCAGATGGCTACACCTTC. Complete variable domain (other parts from reference TRBV29-1 and TRBJ1-2): SAVISQKPSRDICQRGTSLTIQCQVDSQVTMMFWYRQQPGQSLTLIATANQGSEATYESGFVIDKFPISRPNLTFSTLTVSNMSPEDSSIYLCSVDKQADGYTFGSGTRLTVV.

The table lists this clone with a few counts. The gene calls are TRBV5-4 and TRBJ2-1; D might be TRBD1 (6 bases). The CDR3 covers 15 residues. Deletions cut 2 bases from V and 4 bases from J, with 13 bases between. Germline V gene lookup returns CDR1 SGHNT and CDR2 YYREEE (reference sequence). The CDR3 region has the DNA TGTGCCAGCAGCTTAGTTGGGACACCATACAATGAGCAGTTCTTC. Residues: CASSLVGTPYNEQFF.

The chain carries TRBV6-8 and TRBJ1-5; unclear D gene. V lost 4 bases, J lost 3 bases, and 10 bases lay in between. CDR3 length: 14 residues. The germline V gene encodes CDR1 MNHGY and CDR2 SAAAGT. The CDR3 region has the DNA TGTGCCAGCAGTTGGGAACTCCACAATCAGCCCCAGCATTTT. Translation: CASSWELHNQPQHF.

The V call is TRBV27, the J call TRBJ1-5; the match to TRBD1 covers 7 bases. Germline CDR1 and CDR2: MNHEY and SMNVEV (reference sequence). The CDR3 runs to 13 residues. Losses at the gene ends were 6 bases for V and 3 bases for J; bases not matched to a gene: 2. The CDR3 sequence: CASRTGHNQPQHF. The CDR3 bases are TGTGCCAGCAGGACAGGGCACAATCAGCCCCAGCATTTT.

The chain links TRBV5-6 to TRBJ2-4; D may be TRBD2 (5 bases). Trimming took off 3 bases at V and 1 base at J, with 11 bases between the two ends. The CDR3 has 15 amino acids. In germline, CDR1 is SGHDT, CDR2 YYEEEE. The chain's CDR3 is CASSYYPGAKNIQYF. The CDR3 bases are TGTGCCAGCAGCTACTACCCGGGGGCCAAAAACATTCAGTACTTC.

This clone was counted between two and nine times. V gene TRBV18 combines with J gene TRBJ2-2, with 8 bases fitting TRBD1. CDR3 length equals 15 residues. V was pared by 6 bases and J by 4 bases, with 7 bases of the junction left unmatched. From germline, CDR1 is KGHSH and CDR2 LQKENI. As DNA, the CDR3 is TGTGCCAGCTCTCTCGGACAGGGAGCCACCGGGGAGCTGTTTTTT. It encodes CASSLGQGATGELFF.

There are a few counts of this clone. The rearrangement joins TRBV4-3 to TRBJ2-7; 8 positions match TRBD2. Germline V gives CDR1 LGHNA, CDR2 YSLEER. This CDR3 has 16 amino acids. J lost 0 bases, V lost 1 base, and 5 bases had no gene match. CDR3 protein: CASSQGGAGDSYEQYF. CDR3 DNA: TGCGCCAGCAGCCAAGGGGGAGCGGGAGACTCCTACGAGCAGTACTTC.

This clone was detected only a few times. This chain connects TRBV29-1 to TRBJ2-3, with a weak D call TRBD2 (5 bases). The CDR3 extends over 12 amino acids. Trimming took 8 bases from V and 6 from J, leaving 15 bases between them. CDR1 is SQVTM and CDR2 is ANQGSEA in the germline V gene. The CDR3 here is CSSGRARDTQYF. CDR3 sequence (DNA): TGCAGCAGTGGGCGGGCCCGGGATACGCAGTATTTT.

This clone has only one observation. The rearrangement joins TRBV4-1 to TRBJ1-6; 8 nucleotides agree with TRBD1. Trimming at V came to 3 bases and at J to 10 bases, leaving 14 bases not matched to a gene. Germline V gene sequence: CDR1 MGHRA, CDR2 YSYEKL. CDR3 size: 17 residues. DNA of the CDR3: TGCGCCAGCAGCCAGGCCCGACGCACAGGGGGGGCATCACCCCTCCACTTT. It encodes CASSQARRTGGASPLHF.